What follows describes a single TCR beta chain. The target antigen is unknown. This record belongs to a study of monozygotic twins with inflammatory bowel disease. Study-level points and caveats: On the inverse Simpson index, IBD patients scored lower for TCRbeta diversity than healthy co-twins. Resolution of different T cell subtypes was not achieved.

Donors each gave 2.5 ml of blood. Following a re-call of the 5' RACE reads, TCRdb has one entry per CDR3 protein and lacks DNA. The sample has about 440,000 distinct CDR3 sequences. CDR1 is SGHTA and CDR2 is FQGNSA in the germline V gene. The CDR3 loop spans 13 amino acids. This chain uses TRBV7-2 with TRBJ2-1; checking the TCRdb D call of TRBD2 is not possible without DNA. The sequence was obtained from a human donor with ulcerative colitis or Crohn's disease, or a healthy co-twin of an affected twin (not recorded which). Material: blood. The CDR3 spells CASSPPVVYEQFF. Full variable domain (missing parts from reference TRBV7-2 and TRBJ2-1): GAGVSQSPSNKVTEKGKDVELRCDPISGHTALYWYRQSLGQGLEFLIYFQGNSAPDKSGLPSDRFSAERTGGSVSTLTIQRTQQEDSAVYLCASSPPVVYEQFFGPGTRLTVL.